This T cell receptor beta chain was identified during a study of breast tumors, draining lymph nodes, adjacent tissues. The CDR3 runs 14 residues. From germline, CDR1 is SGHRS and CDR2 YFSETQ. V was trimmed by 2 bases and J by 4 bases, leaving 10 bases between them. Axillary draining lymph nodes of breast cancer patients supplied the node samples. General study results and limits: Compared with basal-like, luminal-like tumors shared significantly more repertoire with nontumor tissue. The lymph node origin of tumor T cells was framed as consistent with a hypothesis, not demonstrated. Tumors had less TCR diversity than lymph nodes, more than nontumor tissue. Findings are consistent with lymph node origin and intratumoral expansion of most tumor T cells.

TCRdb recomputed calls from the multiplex PCR reads with MiXCR, one row per CDR3 protein. Of 170,000 or so distinct CDR3 sequences detected, around a third appear once; the ten largest clones hold approximately 4.2%. This clonotype came up many times. Its antigen is as yet unknown. This clonotype originated in a female donor with breast cancer. Some clones in this sample may be carry-over from other donors' samples. The sample comprised axillary lymph node tissue. V is TRBV5-1 and J is TRBJ1-3; TRBD1 is a possible D gene (5 bases). CDR3 protein: CASSFGQGGNTIYF. DNA for the CDR3: TGCGCCAGCAGCTTTGGTCAGGGAGGAAACACCATATATTTT.